The present entry profiles one TCR beta chain with its context. What it binds is not known. Losses at the gene ends were 4 bases for V and 3 bases for J; bases not matched to a gene: 5. The length of the CDR3 is 15 residues. Looked up from germline, CDR1 is MNHEY and CDR2 is SMNVEV (reference sequence). A second about 6 to 12 cycle PCR used barcoded and J-beta primers. CDR3-containing paired-end reads numbering at least 2.5 million came from each sample. TCRdb re-analysed the 5' RACE reads in MiXCR, keeping a single row per CDR3 protein. Seen here are around 1,500,000 distinct CDR3 sequences, approximately 40% observed once, and the top ten hold roughly 7.9%. The entry originates in a study of blood T cells in healthy people across ages. Findings and limits, study-wide: Getting older went along with TCR beta diversity per million T cells dropping roughly linearly.

Every sample had a minimum of 6 million PBMCs isolated. The extraction recovered at least 5 micrograms of total RNA per sample. The chain links TRBV27 to TRBJ1-2, with 10 bases matching TRBD1. The material sequenced was blood. This sequence was found in a woman in her late teens or twenties in good health. The CDR3 loop is CASSSRGTGDYGYTF. The CDR3 nucleotides read TGTGCCAGCAGTTCCCGGGGGACAGGGGACTATGGCTACACCTTC.